Listed here is a single T cell receptor beta chain. Its antigen is unidentified. J gave up 2 bases and V 6 bases, and 8 bases lay outside the gene matches. CDR3 length: 15 residues. Study outcomes and limitations: Tumor memory CD4+ T cell TCR gene usage clustered with blood and lymph node memory CD4+ cells and lymph node naive CD4+ cells.

After constant-region reverse-primer amplification, full-length variable regions underwent semi-nested PCR with Nested Universal Primer A. TCRdb re-called the 5' RACE reads with MiXCR, one entry per CDR3 protein. The sample lists 50,000 to 65,000 distinct CDR3 sequences, around 20% seen once, with 2.5% to 4% in the top ten. The sorted Tregs were CD4+CD25+CD127-/low cells. The chain employs TRBV12-3 or TRBV12-4 and TRBJ1-2; 8 bases are shared with TRBD1. The sample consisted of tumor-infiltrating Tregs sorted from the breast tumor. The sequence derives from a female donor with breast cancer. The CDR3 protein is CASRPGTGPNYGYTF. Here the CDR3 DNA reads TGTGCCAGCAGGCCCGGGACAGGCCCGAACTATGGCTACACCTTC.